This TCR beta chain appears in the sequencing data of a study of shared clonotypes between healthy human individuals. TCRdb's copy holds only in-frame clones and misses some; the assay was immunoSEQ multiplex PCR. The sample contains 2,500,000 or so clones, around nine tenths of which appear only once. The donors, healthy adults who were HIV-negative, had experienced no recent acute infections or vaccinations. Sequencing was performed on naive CD4+ T cells sorted from blood. Subset in this sample: CD45RA+ positively selected. The source is a young man in good health.

The chain's CDR3 is CASSFASLAGGFNSTDTQYF. In DNA form, the CDR3 reads TGCGCCAGCAGCTTCGCCAGTTTGGCGGGGGGTTTTAATAGCACAGATACGCAGTATTTT. The chain joins TRBV5-1 to TRBJ2-3, with 8 bases fitting TRBD2. The length of the CDR3 is 20 residues. The trim removed 2 bases at V and 0 bases at J, leaving 17 bases unmatched. CDR1 is SGHRS and CDR2 is YFSETQ in the germline V gene.